This T cell receptor (beta chain) was found in a study of blood T cell repertoires in COVID-19. Trimming removed 3 bases from V and 5 bases from J; junction bases left unmatched: 7. Germline V gene sequence: CDR1 SEHNR, CDR2 FQNEAQ (reference sequence). CDR3 size: 16 residues. The method was immunoSEQ multiplex PCR; TCRdb's version includes in-frame clones alone and lacks a portion of them. The sample carries 100,000 to 150,000 clones, over 75% recorded once. Sequencing input: peripheral blood. The V and J genes are TRBV7-9 and TRBJ2-5, with 12 bases aligning to TRBD2. The receptor was isolated from a man aged 30 to 39 with COVID-19, enrolled during active disease. This chain's CDR3 is CASSFSPTSGSETQYF. The CDR3 region has the DNA TGTGCCAGCAGCTTCTCTCCGACTAGCGGGAGTGAGACCCAGTACTTC.